A single sample gave rise to the 6 T cell receptor beta chains below, sequenced in a study of blood T cell repertoires in COVID-19. Assay: immunoSEQ multiplex PCR; the TCRdb copy retains only in-frame clones and omits some. This sample yields about 110,000 clones, of which less than 85% are seen a single time; roughly 3.8% belongs to the top ten. The sequencing input was peripheral blood. Source of these receptors: a woman older than 75 with acute or convalescent COVID-19.

This clone was seen a handful of times. The J gene is TRBJ2-2, the V gene TRBV7-3, with D possibly being TRBD2 (6 bases). The germline CDR1 and CDR2 sequences are SGHTA and FQGTGA. V was clipped by 3 bases and J by 5 bases, with 10 bases between them. The CDR3 totals 14 residues. CDR3 sequence: CASSFTRETGELFF. CDR3 in DNA: TGTGCCAGCAGCTTCACACGGGAGACCGGGGAGCTGTTTTTT.

This clone was picked up a small number of times. The rearrangement uses TRBV6-1 and TRBJ1-2; unclear D gene. V was clipped by 0 bases and J by 8 bases, with 13 bases between them. The CDR3 is 14 amino acids. Germline V gives CDR1 MNHNS, CDR2 SASEGT. The CDR3 nucleotides read TGTGCCAGCAGTGAAGCGCATCTCAGATGGGGCTACACCTTC. This encodes CASSEAHLRWGYTF.

The CDR3 reads CASSFSSLGYNEQFF. The DNA for the CDR3 is TGTGCCAGCAGCTTTTCTAGCCTTGGGTACAATGAGCAGTTCTTC. The rearrangement links TRBV5-8 to TRBJ2-1, with D maybe TRBD2 (5 bases). The CDR3 runs to 15 residues. Germline CDR1 SGHTS, CDR2 YDEGEE. Trimming stripped 2 bases from V and 4 bases from J, with 13 bases between.

The V and J genes are TRBV7-2 and TRBJ2-5; 7 bases agree with TRBD2. Germline CDR1 is SGHTA and CDR2 is FQGNSA. The V segment lost 0 bases and the J segment 7 bases; nucleotides outside the gene matches: 11. This CDR3 comprises 16 residues. The CDR3: CASSLAPSGMAGTQYF. The CDR3 DNA is TGTGCCAGCAGCTTAGCCCCAAGCGGGATGGCCGGGACCCAGTACTTC. The entire variable domain, with the rest obtained from reference TRBV7-2 and TRBJ2-5, is as follows: GAGVSQSPSNKVTEKGKDVELRCDPISGHTALYWYRQSLGQGLEFLIYFQGNSAPDKSGLPSDRFSAERTGGSVSTLTIQRTQQEDSAVYLCASSLAPSGMAGTQYFGPGTRLLVL.

The CDR3 region has the DNA TGTGCCAGCACTTCGCGGACGCGGACTGTCTACGAGCAGTACTTC. Its protein is CASTSRTRTVYEQYF. The rearrangement links TRBV28 to TRBJ2-7, with a tentative D call TRBD2 (5 bases). Germline CDR1 is MDHEN and CDR2 is SYDVKM. The ends were cut back, 7 bases at V and 3 bases at J, with 19 bases in the middle. The CDR3 length is 15 residues.

The chain carries TRBV18 and TRBJ1-5; a possible D gene is TRBD1 (5 bases). Germline V gene sequence: CDR1 KGHSH, CDR2 LQKENI. CDR3 length: 10 residues. The CDR3 sequence is CFSDREPQHF. In DNA form, the CDR3 reads TGTTTCTCCGACAGAGAGCCCCAGCATTTT.